These T cell receptor beta chains were read from a single sample in a study of blood T cell repertoires in COVID-19. The assay was immunoSEQ multiplex PCR, and TCRdb's table has in-frame clones only and misses some. Here the sample spans 70,000 to 80,000 clones, around nine tenths being singletons. The sequenced sample consisted of peripheral blood. The receptors derive from an older woman with acute or convalescent COVID-19. Each CDR3 is given with its conserved first and last residue. Fields, in order: clone size, J gene, D gene, V gene, CDR3 protein, CDR3 DNA. The D gene is left open where the match is weak. Some rows mark clone size as missing; the rest say once, few, many or name a class of expanded clone.

many	TRBJ2-6	NA	TRBV10-3	CAISEGATGANVLTF	TGTGCCATCAGTGAGGGGGCAACGGGGGCCAACGTCCTGACTTTC
NA	TRBJ2-7	NA	TRBV18	CASTRGGSGEQYF	TGTGCCAGCACGAGGGGGGGTTCGGGCGAGCAGTACTTC
NA	TRBJ1-4	TRBD1	TRBV5-5	CASSLTGTGDEKLFF	TGTGCCAGCAGCCTGACCGGGACAGGGGACGAAAAACTGTTTTTT
NA	TRBJ2-2	NA	TRBV19	CASSYTGELFF	TGTGCCAGTAGCTACACCGGGGAGCTGTTTTTT
few	TRBJ1-2	NA	TRBV25-1	CASSPTDYGYTF	TGTGCCAGCAGTCCCACAGACTATGGCTACACCTTC
NA	TRBJ1-5	NA	TRBV11-2	CASSLGTTSNQPQHF	TGTGCCAGCAGCTTAGGGACAACGAGCAATCAGCCCCAGCATTTT
once	TRBJ2-3	TRBD2	TRBV13	CASSFSSGVTDTQYF	TGTGCCAGCAGCTTTTCCAGCGGGGTCACAGATACGCAGTATTTT
NA	TRBJ2-7	NA	TRBV3-1/TRBV3-2	CASSRDFSYEQYF	TGTGCCAGCAGCCGGGACTTTTCCTACGAGCAGTACTTC
NA	TRBJ2-2	TRBD2	TRBV27	CASSRRGGGELFF	TGTGCCAGCAGTAGGCGGGGGGGCGGGGAGCTGTTTTTT
few	TRBJ1-6	NA	TRBV19	CASGDRNSPLHF	TGTGCCAGTGGAGACAGGAATTCACCCCTCCACTTT
NA	TRBJ2-1	TRBD2	TRBV9	CASTRGGGAGNEQFF	TGTGCCAGCACACGTGGCGGGGGGGCTGGCAATGAGCAGTTCTTC
NA	TRBJ2-2	TRBD2	TRBV3-1/TRBV3-2	CASSIWDYQNTGELFF	TGTGCCAGCAGCATCTGGGACTACCAGAACACCGGGGAGCTGTTTTTT
NA	TRBJ2-7	NA	TRBV6-5	CASCRHGNEQYF	TGTGCCAGCTGCCGGCACGGGAACGAGCAGTACTTC
NA	TRBJ2-7	NA	TRBV20-1	CSARLNYEQYF	TGCAGTGCTAGGCTAAACTACGAGCAGTACTTC
NA	TRBJ1-3	TRBD1	TRBV2	CATPTGSGNTIYF	TGTGCCACCCCGACAGGGTCTGGAAACACCATATATTTT
once	TRBJ2-1	NA	TRBV19	CASSIDRASHNEQFF	TGTGCCAGTAGTATAGACAGGGCATCCCACAATGAGCAGTTCTTC
NA	TRBJ1-4	NA	TRBV7-2	CASSLEVRGKLFF	TGTGCCAGCAGCTTAGAAGTTAGGGGAAAACTGTTTTTT
NA	TRBJ1-4	TRBD1	TRBV30	CALAGGTNEKLFF	TGTGCCTTAGCAGGGGGGACTAATGAAAAACTGTTTTTT
NA	TRBJ2-7	TRBD1	TRBV11-1	CASSRDRAGEQYF	TGTGCCAGCAGCCGGGACAGGGCGGGAGAGCAGTACTTC
NA	TRBJ1-4	TRBD1	TRBV5-4	CASSRRDRSWEKLFF	TGTGCCAGCAGCCGCCGGGACAGGTCTTGGGAAAAACTGTTTTTT
NA	TRBJ1-2	NA	TRBV7-2	CASSLGGREGGYTF	TGTGCCAGCAGCTTAGGGGGCAGGGAGGGTGGCTACACCTTC
once	TRBJ1-5	TRBD1	TRBV7-8	CASSLGQRDQPQHF	TGTGCCAGCAGCTTGGGACAGAGGGATCAGCCCCAGCATTTT
NA	TRBJ1-2	NA	TRBV21-1	CANPTFGGFYGYTF	TGTGCCAACCCGACTTTCGGAGGATTCTATGGCTACACCTTC
NA	TRBJ1-1	NA	TRBV2	CASSFEGARTEAFF	TGTGCCAGCAGCTTTGAAGGGGCACGGACTGAAGCTTTCTTT
once	TRBJ2-1	NA	TRBV29-1	CSVGRNEQFF	TGCAGCGTTGGGCGGAATGAGCAGTTCTTC